This T cell receptor beta chain was identified in a study of T-cell reconstitution after alpha-beta-depleted transplantation in children. This clonotype showed up many times. Trimming cost V 4 bases and J 3 bases, with 13 bases left between them. Germline V gene data show CDR1 as SGHRS and CDR2 as YFSETQ. The CDR3 contains 14 residues. This sample's TCRbeta library carried unique molecular identifier barcodes. One entry per CDR3 protein results from TCRdb running MiXCR on the PCR reads. This sample yields about 230,000 distinct CDR3 sequences, of which 9% to 10% are seen a single time; over 4.5% belongs to the top ten.

This clonotype was sampled from a human donor who donated a stem cell graft to a child with SCID. The V and J genes are TRBV5-1 and TRBJ2-5; TRBD1 is a possible D gene (6 bases). The starting material was PBMCs from the stem cell graft donor, obtained from the stem cell graft. Here the CDR3 reads CASSVTGMEETQYF. The CDR3 nucleotides are TGCGCCAGCAGCGTTACAGGGATGGAAGAGACCCAGTACTTC.